Listed here are 10 T cell receptor beta chains from one sample, sequenced in a study of blood T cells in healthy people across ages. Primers used in a second PCR of roughly 7 to 11 cycles were a sample-barcoded 5' primer and a J-beta primer mix. TCRdb recomputed calls from the 5' RACE reads with MiXCR, one row per CDR3 protein. The sample includes hundreds of thousands of distinct CDR3 sequences, 52% seen only once; the top ten take 51%. Sequencing was performed on blood. The receptors come from a man in his sixties in good health.

V usage is TRBV7-6 and J usage is TRBJ2-7, with TRBD2 matching over 10 bases. With 5 bases clipped from V and 2 bases from J, the junction kept 6 bases outside the gene matches. CDR3 length: 15 residues. Per germline, CDR1 SGHVS and CDR2 FNYEAQ. CDR3 region: CASSPFSGGTYEQYF. The DNA for the CDR3 is TGTGCCAGCAGCCCCTTTAGCGGGGGGACCTACGAGCAGTACTTC.

This clonotype was seen only a few times. The chain joins TRBV11-2 to TRBJ2-5; 8 bases map to TRBD2. Germline V CDR1 and CDR2: SGHAT, FQNNGV. Trimming cost V 5 bases and J 4 bases; bases outside gene matches: 12. There are 16 residues in the CDR3. The DNA of the CDR3 is TGTGCCAGCAGCCCCCTCCATTCGGCGGGGGGAGAGACCCAGTACTTC. Translated: CASSPLHSAGGETQYF.

This sequence joins TRBV3-1 and TRBJ2-3; 7 nucleotides line up with TRBD2. The CDR3 loop spans 15 amino acids. Looked up from germline, CDR1 is LGHDT and CDR2 is YNNKEL (reference sequence). With 4 bases clipped from V and 0 bases from J, the junction kept 4 bases outside the gene matches. The CDR3 is CASSPGLQSTDTQYF. CDR3 DNA sequence: TGTGCCAGCAGCCCGGGACTACAGAGCACAGATACGCAGTATTTT.

This clonotype was detected a few times. CDR3 nucleotide sequence: TGCAGTGCTATGGGGCTAACTAGCGGGGAAGATGGTGAGCAGTTCTTC. Protein: CSAMGLTSGEDGEQFF. The chain combines TRBV20-1 with TRBJ2-1; 10 bases fit TRBD2. The CDR3 totals 16 residues. Trimming removed 4 bases from V and 9 bases from J; junction bases left unmatched: 15. Germline V CDR1 and CDR2: DFQATT, SNEGSKA (reference sequence).

This chain joins TRBV20-1 and TRBJ2-3, with 7 bases that match TRBD2. Germline lookup yields CDR1 DFQATT and CDR2 SNEGSKA (reference sequence). The CDR3 consists of 13 residues. The V and J ends lost 3 bases and 2 bases, in that order; junction bases with no gene match: 2. The CDR3 DNA sequence: TGCAGTGCTAGCGGGAGGCCCACAGATACGCAGTATTTT. Translated: CSASGRPTDTQYF.

This clonotype was found many times. The rearrangement uses TRBV29-1 and TRBJ2-7; 8 bases map to TRBD2. V dropped 7 bases and J dropped 2; count of bases not matched to a gene: 7. The CDR3 is 13 amino acids. The germline gives CDR1 SQVTM, CDR2 ANQGSEA. The CDR3 is CSATGGGTYEQYF. As DNA, the CDR3 is TGCAGCGCCACGGGGGGGGGGACCTACGAGCAGTACTTC.

This rearrangement joins TRBV20-1 to TRBJ2-7; D is unresolved. Per the germline V gene, CDR1 is DFQATT and CDR2 is SNEGSKA (reference sequence). The CDR3 runs 13 residues. Trimming removed 5 bases from V and 3 bases from J, with 14 bases in between. The CDR3: CSAPTAPVYEQYF. CDR3 coding DNA: TGCAGTGCTCCAACGGCGCCCGTCTACGAGCAGTACTTC.

V usage is TRBV4-2 and J usage is TRBJ2-1; 8 bases agree with TRBD2. The V gene's germline CDR1 is LGHNA and CDR2 YNFKEQ. The CDR3 runs to 17 residues. Trimming took 0 bases from V and 9 from J; bases not matched to a gene: 13. The CDR3 sequence: CASSQEGAGGGGGEQFF. The CDR3 nucleotides read TGTGCCAGCAGCCAAGAAGGGGCGGGAGGAGGCGGGGGTGAGCAGTTCTTC.

Points on this clonotype: Its ends do not fully match the called genes, so a read error is possible. The chain combines TRBV19 with TRBJ2-3; D not certain. Germline values: CDR1 LNHDA, CDR2 SQIVND (reference sequence). CDR3 size: 13 residues. This CDR3 is CASSITSSDTQYF. CDR3 sequence (DNA): TGCGCCAGTAGTATCACTTCTTCAGATACGCAGTATTTT.

This clonotype turned up a few times. J is TRBJ2-4 and V is TRBV6-2 or TRBV6-3; a possible D gene is TRBD2 (6 bases). The germline V and J ends were trimmed by 7 bases and 1 base, with 20 bases remaining between them. The CDR3 loop spans 17 amino acids. CDR1 and CDR2 from the germline V gene are MNHEY and SVGEGT. CDR3 sequence: CASNSAGSRRAKNIQYF. The CDR3 DNA reads TGTGCCAGCAACTCAGCCGGGAGTAGGAGGGCCAAAAACATTCAGTACTTC.